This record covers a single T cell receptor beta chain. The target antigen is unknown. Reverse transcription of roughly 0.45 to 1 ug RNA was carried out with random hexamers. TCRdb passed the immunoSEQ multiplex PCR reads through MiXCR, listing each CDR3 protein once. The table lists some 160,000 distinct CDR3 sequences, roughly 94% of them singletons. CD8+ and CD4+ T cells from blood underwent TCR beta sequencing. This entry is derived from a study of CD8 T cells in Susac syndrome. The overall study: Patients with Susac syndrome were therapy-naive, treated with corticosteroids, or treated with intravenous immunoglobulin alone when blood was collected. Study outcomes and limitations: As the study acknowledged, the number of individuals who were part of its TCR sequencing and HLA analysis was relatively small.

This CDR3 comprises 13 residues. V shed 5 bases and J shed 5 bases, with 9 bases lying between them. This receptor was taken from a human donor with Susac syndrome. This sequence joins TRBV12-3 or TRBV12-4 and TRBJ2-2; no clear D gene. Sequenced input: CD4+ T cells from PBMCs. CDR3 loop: CASSLPQTGELFF. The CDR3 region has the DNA TGTGCCAGCAGTCTACCCCAGACCGGGGAGCTGTTTTTT.